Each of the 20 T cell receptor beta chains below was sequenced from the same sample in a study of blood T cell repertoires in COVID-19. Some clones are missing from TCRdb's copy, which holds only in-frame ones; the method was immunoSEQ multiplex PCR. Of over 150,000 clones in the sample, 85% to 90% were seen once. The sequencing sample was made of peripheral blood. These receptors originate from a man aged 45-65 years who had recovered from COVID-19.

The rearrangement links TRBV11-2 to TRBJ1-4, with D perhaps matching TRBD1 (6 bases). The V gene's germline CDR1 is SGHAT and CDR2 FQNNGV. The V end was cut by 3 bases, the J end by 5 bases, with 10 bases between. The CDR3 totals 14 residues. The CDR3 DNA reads TGTGCCAGCAGCTTCAACAGGGTAAATGAAAAACTGTTTTTT. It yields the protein CASSFNRVNEKLFF. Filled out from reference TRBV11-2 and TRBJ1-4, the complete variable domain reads EAGVAQSPRYKIIEKRQSVAFWCNPISGHATLYWYQQILGQGPKLLIQFQNNGVVDDSQLPKDRFSAERLKGVDSTLKIQPAKLEDSAVYLCASSFNRVNEKLFFGSGTQLSVL.

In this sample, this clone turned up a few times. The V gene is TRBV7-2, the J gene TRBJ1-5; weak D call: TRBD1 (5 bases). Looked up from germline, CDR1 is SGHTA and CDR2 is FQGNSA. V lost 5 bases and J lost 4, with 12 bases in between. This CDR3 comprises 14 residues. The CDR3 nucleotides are TGTGCCAGCAGCCGGGGGGAGCCAAATCAGCCCCAGCATTTT. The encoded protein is CASSRGEPNQPQHF.

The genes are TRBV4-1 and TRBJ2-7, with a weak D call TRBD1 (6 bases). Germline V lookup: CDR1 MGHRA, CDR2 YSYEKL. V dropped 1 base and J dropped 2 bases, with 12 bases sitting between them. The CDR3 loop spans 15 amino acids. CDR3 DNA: TGCGCCAGCAGCCAAGTAATGGACAGTACCTACGAGCAGTACTTC. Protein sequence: CASSQVMDSTYEQYF.

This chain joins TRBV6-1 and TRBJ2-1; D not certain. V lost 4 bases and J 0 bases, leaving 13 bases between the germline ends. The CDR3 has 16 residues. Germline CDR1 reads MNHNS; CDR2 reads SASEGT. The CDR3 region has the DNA TGTGCCAGCAGTGGACTCGACCCGAGCTCCTACAATGAGCAGTTCTTC. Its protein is CASSGLDPSSYNEQFF.

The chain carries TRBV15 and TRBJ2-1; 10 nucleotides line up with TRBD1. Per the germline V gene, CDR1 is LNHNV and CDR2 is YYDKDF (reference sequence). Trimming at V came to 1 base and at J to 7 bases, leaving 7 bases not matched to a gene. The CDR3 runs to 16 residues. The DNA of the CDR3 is TGTGCCACCAGCAGAGGACAGGGGGCCATAGGGAATGAGCAGTTCTTC. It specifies CATSRGQGAIGNEQFF.

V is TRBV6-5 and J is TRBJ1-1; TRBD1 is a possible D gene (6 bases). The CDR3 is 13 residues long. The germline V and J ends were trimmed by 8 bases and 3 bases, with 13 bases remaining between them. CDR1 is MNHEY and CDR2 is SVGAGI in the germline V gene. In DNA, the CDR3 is TGTGCCAGCCGCTCCACAGGGTACACTGAAGCTTTCTTT. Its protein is CASRSTGYTEAFF.

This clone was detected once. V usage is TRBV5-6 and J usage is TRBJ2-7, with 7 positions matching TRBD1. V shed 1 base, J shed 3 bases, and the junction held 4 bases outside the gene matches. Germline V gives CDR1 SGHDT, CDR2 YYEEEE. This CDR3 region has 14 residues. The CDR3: CASSLRGQYYEQYF. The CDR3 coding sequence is TGTGCCAGCAGCTTGCGGGGACAGTACTACGAGCAGTACTTC.

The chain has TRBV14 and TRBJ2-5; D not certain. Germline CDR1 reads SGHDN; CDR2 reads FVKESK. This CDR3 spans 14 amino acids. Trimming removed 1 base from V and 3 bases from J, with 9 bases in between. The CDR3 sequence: CASSQVTEKETQYF. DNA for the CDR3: TGTGCCAGCAGCCAAGTTACAGAAAAAGAGACCCAGTACTTC.

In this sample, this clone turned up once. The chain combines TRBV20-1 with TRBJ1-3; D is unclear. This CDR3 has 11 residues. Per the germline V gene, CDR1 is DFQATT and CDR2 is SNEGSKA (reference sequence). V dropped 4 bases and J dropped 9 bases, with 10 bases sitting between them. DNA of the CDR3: TGCAGTGCTACCCTTATGAGCACCATATATTTT. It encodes CSATLMSTIYF.

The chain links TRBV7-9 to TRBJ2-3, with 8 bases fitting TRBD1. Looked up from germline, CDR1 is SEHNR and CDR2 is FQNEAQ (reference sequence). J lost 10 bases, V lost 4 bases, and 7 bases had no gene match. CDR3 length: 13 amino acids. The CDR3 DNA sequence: TGTGCCAGCAGCTGGGACAGGATAGTCGCGCAGTATTTT. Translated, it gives CASSWDRIVAQYF.

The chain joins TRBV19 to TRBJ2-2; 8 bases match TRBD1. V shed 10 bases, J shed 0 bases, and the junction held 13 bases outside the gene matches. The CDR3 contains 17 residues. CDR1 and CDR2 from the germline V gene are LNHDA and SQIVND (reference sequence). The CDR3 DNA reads TGTGCCACTTCTAAGATCCTACAGGGGGCGAACACCGGGGAGCTGTTTTTT. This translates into CATSKILQGANTGELFF.

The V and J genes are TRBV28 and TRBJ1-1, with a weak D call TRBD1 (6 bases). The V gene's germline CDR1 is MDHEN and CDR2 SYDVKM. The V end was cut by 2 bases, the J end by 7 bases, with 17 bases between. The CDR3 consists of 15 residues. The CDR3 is CASSLRGTGLGEAFF. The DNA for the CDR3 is TGTGCCAGCAGTTTACGCGGCACAGGGTTGGGTGAAGCTTTCTTT.

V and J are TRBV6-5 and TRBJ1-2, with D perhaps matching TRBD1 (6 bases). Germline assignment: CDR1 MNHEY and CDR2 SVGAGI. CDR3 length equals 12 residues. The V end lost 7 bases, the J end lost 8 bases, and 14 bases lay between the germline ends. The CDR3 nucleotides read TGTGCCAGCAAGCGGGGGGCGAGGGGCTACACCTTC. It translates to CASKRGARGYTF.

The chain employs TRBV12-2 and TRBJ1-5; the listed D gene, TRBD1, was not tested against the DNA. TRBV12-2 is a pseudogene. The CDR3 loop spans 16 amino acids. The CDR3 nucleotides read TGTGCAAGTCGCTTACCCGGACAGGGGATCACTCAGCCCCAGCATTTT. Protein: CASRLPGQGITQPQHF.

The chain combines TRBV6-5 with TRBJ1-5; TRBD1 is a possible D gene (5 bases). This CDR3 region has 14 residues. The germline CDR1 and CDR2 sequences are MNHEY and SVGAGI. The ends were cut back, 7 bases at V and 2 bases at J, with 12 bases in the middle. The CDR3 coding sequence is TGTGCCAGCACACCGGGAGGGGGCAATCAGCCCCAGCATTTT. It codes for CASTPGGGNQPQHF.

The CDR3 DNA reads TGTGCCAGCAGCTTAGCGGGGGGCAATCAGCCCCAGCATTTT. Translation: CASSLAGGNQPQHF. The chain carries TRBV11-2 and TRBJ1-5, with D perhaps TRBD1 (5 bases). V lost 1 base, J lost 2 bases, and 6 bases lay in between. Germline V lookup: CDR1 SGHAT, CDR2 FQNNGV. The CDR3 loop spans 14 amino acids.

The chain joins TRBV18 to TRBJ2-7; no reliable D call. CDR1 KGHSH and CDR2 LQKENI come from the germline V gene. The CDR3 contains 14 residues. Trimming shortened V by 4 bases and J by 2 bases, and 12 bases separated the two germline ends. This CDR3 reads CASSLAINTYEQYF. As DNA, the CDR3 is TGTGCCAGCTCACTCGCGATTAATACCTACGAGCAGTACTTC.

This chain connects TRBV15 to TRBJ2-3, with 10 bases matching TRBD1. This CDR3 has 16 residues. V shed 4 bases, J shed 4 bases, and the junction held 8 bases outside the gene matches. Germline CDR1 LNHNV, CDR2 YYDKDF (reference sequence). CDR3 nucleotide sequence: TGTGCCACCAGCACCGGGACAGGGGACTTCTCAGATACGCAGTATTTT. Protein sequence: CATSTGTGDFSDTQYF.

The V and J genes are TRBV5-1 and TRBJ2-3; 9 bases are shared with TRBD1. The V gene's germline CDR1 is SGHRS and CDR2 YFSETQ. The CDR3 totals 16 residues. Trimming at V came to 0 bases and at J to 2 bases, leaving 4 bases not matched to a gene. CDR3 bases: TGCGCCAGCAGCTTGGGGGGACAGGGCCTCACAGATACGCAGTATTTT. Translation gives CASSLGGQGLTDTQYF.

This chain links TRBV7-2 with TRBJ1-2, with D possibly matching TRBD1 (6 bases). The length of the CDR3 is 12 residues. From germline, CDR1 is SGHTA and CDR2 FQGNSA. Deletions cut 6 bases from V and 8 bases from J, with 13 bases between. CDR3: CASSQQGWGYTF. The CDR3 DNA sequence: TGTGCCAGCAGTCAACAGGGTTGGGGCTACACCTTC.